The 5 T cell receptor beta chains listed next were all sequenced from one sample in a study of control samples from healthy donors and cancer patients. Assay used: immunoSEQ multiplex PCR; TCRdb lists only in-frame clones, some missing. This table holds roughly 180,000 clones, roughly 93% found once. The sequencing input was blood. The source of these receptors is a woman aged 55 to 70 in good health.

This chain joins TRBV4-1 and TRBJ2-1, with 7 bases matching TRBD2. Germline V CDR1 and CDR2: MGHRA, YSYEKL. CDR3 length equals 15 residues. Trimming at V came to 2 bases and at J to 2 bases, leaving 3 bases not matched to a gene. CDR3 in amino acids: CASSQMGGTYNEQFF. CDR3 coding DNA: TGCGCCAGCAGCCAAATGGGAGGGACCTACAATGAGCAGTTCTTC.

V is TRBV3-1 (or the pseudogene TRBV3-2) and J is TRBJ2-5, with 13 bases fitting TRBD2. The ends lost 6 bases at V and 5 bases at J; junction bases unmatched: 6. Germline V gene sequence: CDR1 LGHDT, CDR2 YNNKEL (reference sequence). The CDR3 is 15 residues long. CDR3 in DNA: TGTGCCAGCAGACTAGCGGGGGGGCCCCACGAGACCCAGTACTTC. Amino acids: CASRLAGGPHETQYF.

This sequence joins TRBV2 and TRBJ2-1, with D tentatively TRBD2 (6 bases). This CDR3 spans 15 amino acids. The V gene lost 4 bases and the J gene lost 0 bases, with 10 bases spanning the gap. Per germline, CDR1 SNHLY and CDR2 FYNNEI. Here the CDR3 DNA reads TGTGCCAGCAGTGTAGCCGGGGGCTCCTACAATGAGCAGTTCTTC. Translation gives CASSVAGGSYNEQFF.

The J gene is TRBJ1-5, the V gene TRBV11-2, with a tentative D call TRBD1 (5 bases). The CDR3 runs 17 residues. With 5 bases removed from V and 2 bases from J, the gap between germline ends came to 19 bases. The germline gives CDR1 SGHAT, CDR2 FQNNGV. The chain's CDR3 is CASSVGTAPQGNQPQHF. The CDR3 DNA is TGTGCCAGCAGCGTCGGGACGGCCCCTCAGGGCAATCAGCCCCAGCATTTT.

This chain connects TRBV9 to TRBJ2-7; either TRBD1 or TRBD2 may fit D (6 bases each). V lost 3 bases, J lost 3 bases, and 16 bases lay in between. Per the germline V gene, CDR1 is SGDLS and CDR2 is YYNGEE. CDR3 size: 15 residues. CDR3 nucleotides: TGTGCCAGCAGCGGAGGGGGAGGTTGGGGCTACGAGCAGTACTTC. It yields the protein CASSGGGGWGYEQYF.